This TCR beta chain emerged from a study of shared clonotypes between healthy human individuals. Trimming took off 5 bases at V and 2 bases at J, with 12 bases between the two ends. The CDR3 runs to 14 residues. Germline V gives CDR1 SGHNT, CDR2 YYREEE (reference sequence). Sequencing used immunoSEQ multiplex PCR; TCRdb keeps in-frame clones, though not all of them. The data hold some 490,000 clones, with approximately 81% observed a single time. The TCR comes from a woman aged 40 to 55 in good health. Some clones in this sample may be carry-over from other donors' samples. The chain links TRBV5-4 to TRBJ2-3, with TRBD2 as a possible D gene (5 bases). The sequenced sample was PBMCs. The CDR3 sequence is CASRPSGYTDTQYF. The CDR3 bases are TGTGCCAGCAGACCCAGCGGTTACACAGATACGCAGTATTTT.